This T cell receptor beta chain appears in the sequencing data of a study of cytomegalovirus exposure and HLA in healthy donors. About the study: There were 350 to 400 genotyped donors. Of these, roughly 82% fell in the genetic ancestry cluster associated with self-reported Caucasian donors. Broader study findings: A prior analysis recorded that most TCR beta V segments were productive about 90% or about 30% of the time. When analyzed later, a missense DCLRE1C variant was found to be linked to TCR beta V- and J-gene trimming.

CDR1 and CDR2 from the germline V gene are SNHLY and FYNNEI. The ends lost 5 bases at V and 8 bases at J; junction bases unmatched: 14. This CDR3 is 15 amino acids long. 60 Vbeta and 13 Jbeta primers were used in PCR. Using immunoSEQ multiplex PCR, the repertoire was profiled, and TCRdb retains in-frame clones only, with some absent. The table records under 200,000 clones, approximately 80% of them present only once. Points on this clone: Its antigen remains unidentified.

The specimen was PBMCs. The receptor's source is a middle-aged man in good health and CMV-seropositive. The chain has TRBV2 and TRBJ1-2; the match to TRBD1 covers 7 bases. This CDR3 is CASSLLLGGAGGYTF. The CDR3 nucleotides are TGTGCCAGCAGTCTACTCTTAGGGGGCGCTGGGGGCTACACCTTC.